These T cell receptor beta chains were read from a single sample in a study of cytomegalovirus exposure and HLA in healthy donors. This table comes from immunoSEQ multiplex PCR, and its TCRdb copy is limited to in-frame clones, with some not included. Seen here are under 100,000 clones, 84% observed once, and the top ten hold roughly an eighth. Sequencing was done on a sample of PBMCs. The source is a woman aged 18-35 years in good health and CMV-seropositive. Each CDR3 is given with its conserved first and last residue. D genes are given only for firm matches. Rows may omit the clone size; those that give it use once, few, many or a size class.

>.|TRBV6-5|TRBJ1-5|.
CASSYSYDQPQHF
TGTGCCAGCAGTTACTCCTATGATCAGCCCCAGCATTTT
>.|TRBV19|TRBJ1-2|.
CASSNSDSPWGYTF
TGTGCCAGTAGTAATTCGGACAGTCCTTGGGGCTACACCTTC
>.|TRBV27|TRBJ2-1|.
CASSLNRVNEQFF
TGTGCCAGCAGTTTAAACAGGGTGAATGAGCAGTTCTTC
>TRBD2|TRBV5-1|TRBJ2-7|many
CASSLVGGGGSYEQYF
TGCGCCAGCAGCTTGGTTGGCGGGGGAGGCTCCTACGAGCAGTACTTC
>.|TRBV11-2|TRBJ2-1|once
CASSPPGTPNEQFF
TGTGCCAGCAGCCCTCCCGGGACACCCAATGAGCAGTTCTTC
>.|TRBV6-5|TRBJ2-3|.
CASNNRDTEDTQYF
TGTGCCAGCAATAACAGGGACACGGAAGATACGCAGTATTTT
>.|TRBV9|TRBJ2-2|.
CASSVRKGGGLSTGELFF
TGTGCCAGCAGCGTACGGAAAGGCGGAGGGTTGAGCACCGGGGAGCTGTTTTTT
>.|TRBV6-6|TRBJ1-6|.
CASTGGGNNSPLHF
TGTGCCAGTACAGGCGGGGGCAATAATTCACCCCTCCACTTT
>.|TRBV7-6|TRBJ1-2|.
CASSLKQGHLDGYTF
TGTGCCAGCAGCTTAAAACAGGGCCATTTGGATGGCTACACCTTC
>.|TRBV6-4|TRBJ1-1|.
CASSLKLNTEAFF
TGTGCCAGCTCCCTCAAGCTGAACACTGAAGCTTTCTTT
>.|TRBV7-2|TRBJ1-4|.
CASSLVGQNEKLFF
TGTGCCAGCAGCTTAGTTGGGCAGAATGAAAAACTGTTTTTT
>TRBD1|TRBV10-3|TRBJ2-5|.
CAISDLGTGKETQYF
TGTGCCATCAGTGACCTTGGGACAGGGAAAGAGACCCAGTACTTC
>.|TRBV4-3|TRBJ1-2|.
CASSQDRRVTNYGYTF
TGCGCCAGCAGCCAAGATCGGAGGGTTACTAACTATGGCTACACCTTC
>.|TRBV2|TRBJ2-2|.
CASSVGGTGELFF
TGTGCCAGCAGTGTAGGGGGCACCGGGGAGCTGTTTTTT
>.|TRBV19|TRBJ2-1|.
CAATGQGFGEQFF
TGTGCCGCCACCGGCCAGGGGTTCGGTGAGCAGTTCTTC
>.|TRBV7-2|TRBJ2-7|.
CASSLPSYEQYF
TGTGCCAGCAGCCTACCGTCATACGAGCAGTACTTC
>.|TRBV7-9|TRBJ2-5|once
CASSPGGGAWGKTQYF
TGTGCCAGCAGCCCTGGTGGGGGGGCGTGGGGGAAGACCCAGTACTTC
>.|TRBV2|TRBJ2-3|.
CASSERRQRTQYF
TGTGCCAGCAGTGAGCGACGGCAGAGGACGCAGTATTTT
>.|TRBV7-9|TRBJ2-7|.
CASSLVRRDYEQYF
TGTGCCAGCAGCTTAGTGAGACGGGACTACGAGCAGTACTTC
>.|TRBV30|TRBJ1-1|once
CAWSVRYSSDSNTEAFF
TGTGCCTGGAGTGTACGATATTCATCGGACAGCAACACTGAAGCTTTCTTT
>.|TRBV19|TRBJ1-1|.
CASSPRGGGLSNTEAFF
TGTGCCAGTAGCCCCCGCGGGGGGGGCCTAAGCAACACTGAAGCTTTCTTT
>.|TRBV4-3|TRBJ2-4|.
CASSHLTQTVTKNIQYF
TGCGCCAGCAGCCACCTAACTCAGACAGTAACCAAAAACATTCAGTACTTC
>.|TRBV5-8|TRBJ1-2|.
CASSIGSGPLYGYTF
TGTGCCAGCAGTATAGGATCAGGGCCACTCTATGGCTACACCTTC
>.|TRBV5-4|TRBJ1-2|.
CASSLSGGYGYTF
TGTGCCAGCAGCTTGTCGGGAGGCTATGGCTACACCTTC
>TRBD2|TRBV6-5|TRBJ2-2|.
CASTLLAGDPGELFF
TGTGCCAGCACCTTACTAGCGGGGGATCCCGGGGAGCTGTTTTTT
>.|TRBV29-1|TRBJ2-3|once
CSGLARSTDTQYF
TGCTCGGGGCTAGCGAGGTCCACAGATACGCAGTATTTT
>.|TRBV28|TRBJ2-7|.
CASRDAGATSYEQYF
TGTGCCAGCAGGGATGCGGGGGCCACCTCCTACGAGCAGTACTTC
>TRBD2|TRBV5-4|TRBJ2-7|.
CASTLGGAYEQYF
TGTGCCAGCACCCTGGGGGGGGCCTACGAGCAGTACTTC
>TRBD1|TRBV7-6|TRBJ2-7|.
CASSLDLQGAYEQYF
TGTGCCAGCAGCTTAGATCTCCAGGGGGCTTACGAGCAGTACTTC
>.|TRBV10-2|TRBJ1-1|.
CASSSARDRAFF
TGCGCCAGCAGCTCCGCCAGGGATCGAGCTTTCTTT
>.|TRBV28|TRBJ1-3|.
CASSSAGAGNTIYF
TGTGCCAGCAGTTCTGCAGGGGCGGGAAACACCATATATTTT
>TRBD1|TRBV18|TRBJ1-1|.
CASSRTMDRGNTEAFF
TGTGCCAGCTCACGTACGATGGACAGGGGCAACACTGAAGCTTTCTTT
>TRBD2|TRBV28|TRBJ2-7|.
CASSLPGGAYEQYF
TGTGCCAGCAGTCTCCCCGGGGGGGCCTACGAGCAGTACTTC
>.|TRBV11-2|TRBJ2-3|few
CASSQTGLTDTQYF
TGTGCCAGCAGCCAGACAGGACTCACAGATACGCAGTATTTT
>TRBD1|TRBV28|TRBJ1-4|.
CASRVAPGQGGEKLFF
TGTGCCAGCAGAGTTGCCCCGGGACAGGGGGGTGAAAAACTGTTTTTT
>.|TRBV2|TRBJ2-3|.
CASSTLLRRGPSTDTQYF
TGTGCCAGCAGTACACTCTTGAGGAGGGGACCTAGCACAGATACGCAGTATTTT
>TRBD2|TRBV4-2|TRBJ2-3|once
CASSQDQRGADTQYF
TGTGCCAGCAGCCAAGACCAGCGGGGTGCCGATACGCAGTATTTT
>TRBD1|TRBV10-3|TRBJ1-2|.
CAIVSGQGTGGYTF
TGTGCCATCGTCTCGGGACAGGGGACGGGTGGCTACACCTTC
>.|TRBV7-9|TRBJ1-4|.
CASSFGEKLFF
TGTGCCAGCAGCTTCGGGGAAAAACTGTTTTTT
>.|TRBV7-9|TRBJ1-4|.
CASSPILQGGNEKLFF
TGTGCCAGCAGCCCGATTTTACAGGGAGGGAATGAAAAACTGTTTTTT
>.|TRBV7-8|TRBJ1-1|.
CASSFLEGGRFRTEAFF
TGTGCCAGCAGCTTCCTCGAGGGGGGGCGCTTTCGCACTGAAGCTTTCTTT
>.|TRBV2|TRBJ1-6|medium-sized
CASRAWQAGSPLHF
TGTGCCAGCAGGGCGTGGCAGGCGGGTTCACCCCTCCACTTT
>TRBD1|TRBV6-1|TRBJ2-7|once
CASRTDRGVYEQYF
TGTGCCAGCAGGACGGACAGGGGAGTGTACGAGCAGTACTTC
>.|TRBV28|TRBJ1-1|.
CASTGAGAMMDTEAFF
TGTGCCAGCACCGGAGCAGGGGCGATGATGGACACTGAAGCTTTCTTT
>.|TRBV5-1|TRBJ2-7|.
CASSNFYEQYF
TGCGCCAGCAGCAACTTCTACGAGCAGTACTTC
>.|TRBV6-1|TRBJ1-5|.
CATYEQGHSNQPQHF
TGTGCCACCTACGAACAGGGTCATAGCAATCAGCCCCAGCATTTT
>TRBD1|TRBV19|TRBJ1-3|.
CASSGGTGTLSGNTIYF
TGTGCCAGTAGTGGCGGGACAGGGACTCTCTCTGGAAACACCATATATTTT
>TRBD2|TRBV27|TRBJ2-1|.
CASSLSPGGNNEQFF
TGTGCCAGCAGTTTATCCCCGGGGGGAAACAATGAGCAGTTCTTC
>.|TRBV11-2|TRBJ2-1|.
CASSSTRSPSSYNEQFF
TGTGCCAGCAGCTCAACCCGCAGTCCAAGCTCCTACAATGAGCAGTTCTTC